A single sample is the source of the 18 T cell receptor beta chains below, sequenced in a study of blood T cells in healthy people across ages. The use of a sample-barcoded 5' primer and a J-beta primer mix characterized a second PCR of roughly 6 to 11 cycles. A single record per CDR3 protein comes from TCRdb applying MiXCR to the 5' RACE reads. The data show over 550,000 distinct CDR3 sequences, 25% to 35% seen once. The sample taken for sequencing was blood. Receptors originate from a woman of 80 years or more in good health.

Many counts were recorded for this clonotype. V is TRBV6-5 and J is TRBJ1-2, with a weak D call TRBD1 (6 bases). The CDR3 has 15 residues. Per the germline V gene, CDR1 is MNHEY and CDR2 is SVGAGI. The V end lost 6 bases, the J end lost 0 bases, and 14 bases lay between the germline ends. DNA for the CDR3: TGTGCCAGCAGACACAAAGGGGGGGCTAACTATGGCTACACCTTC. It encodes CASRHKGGANYGYTF.

This clonotype was counted only a few times. V and J are TRBV2 and TRBJ2-7; D is unclear. The CDR3 covers 13 residues. The V and J ends lost 4 bases and 0 bases respectively, with 7 bases between them. Germline loops: CDR1 SNHLY, CDR2 FYNNEI. The CDR3 region is CASSATSSYEQYF. The CDR3 DNA reads as TGTGCCAGCAGTGCGACCAGCTCCTACGAGCAGTACTTC.

This clonotype was recorded many times. The rearrangement joins TRBV6-2 or TRBV6-3 to TRBJ2-3, with 9 nucleotides matching TRBD2. V was clipped by 4 bases and J by 3 bases; unmatched bases: 2. This CDR3 region has 14 residues. Germline V gene sequence: CDR1 MNHEY, CDR2 SVGEGT. Here the CDR3 DNA reads TGTGCCAGCAGTTGGGCGGGGGGGACAGATACGCAGTATTTT. Translated: CASSWAGGTDTQYF.

This clonotype was detected only once. The genes are TRBV6-1 and TRBJ2-1; TRBD2 agrees at 11 bases. This CDR3 has 18 amino acids. The V gene end was trimmed by 6 bases and the J gene end by 0 bases; junction bases not matched to a gene: 10. The V gene's germline CDR1 is MNHNS and CDR2 SASEGT. This chain's CDR3 is CASRPRLAGTSSYNEQFF. The CDR3 DNA reads TGTGCCAGCAGACCCAGACTAGCGGGGACGAGCTCCTACAATGAGCAGTTCTTC.

This clonotype was counted at least ten times. The chain combines TRBV30 with TRBJ2-3; D unresolved. Trimming took off 3 bases at V and 6 bases at J, with 16 bases between the two ends. Germline CDR1 reads GTSNPN; CDR2 reads SVGIG (reference sequence). This CDR3 contains 14 residues. The CDR3 DNA follows: TGTGCCTGGAGGGCATCAGAGACGTGGGATACGCAGTATTTT. This codes for CAWRASETWDTQYF.

J is TRBJ2-2 and V is TRBV7-8; D not resolved. CDR3 length equals 12 residues. Germline V gene sequence: CDR1 SGHVS, CDR2 FQNEAQ. The germline V and J ends were trimmed by 4 bases and 6 bases, with 6 bases remaining between them. The CDR3 spells CASSSVAGELFF. CDR3 in DNA: TGTGCCAGCAGCTCAGTAGCCGGGGAGCTGTTTTTT.

This chain uses TRBV20-1 with TRBJ1-5, with 9 bases fitting TRBD1. Losses at the gene ends were 5 bases for V and 6 bases for J; bases not matched to a gene: 2. This CDR3 spans 12 amino acids. Germline values: CDR1 DFQATT, CDR2 SNEGSKA (reference sequence). For the CDR3, the DNA is TGCAGTGCTGGACAGGGGTCTCAGCCCCAGCATTTT. Translating gives CSAGQGSQPQHF.

This clonotype was counted many times. V and J are TRBV6-5 and TRBJ2-1; 7 bases map to TRBD2. Germline V gives CDR1 MNHEY, CDR2 SVGAGI. The CDR3 extends over 17 amino acids. The V gene end was trimmed by 0 bases and the J gene end by 8 bases; junction bases not matched to a gene: 13. CDR3 sequence (DNA): TGTGCCAGCAGTTACTCGAAAGGGATTTCGGGGGGTGATGAGCAGTTCTTC. This sequence encodes CASSYSKGISGGDEQFF.

Many counts were recorded for this clonotype. This chain uses TRBV7-9 with TRBJ2-7, with 8 bases identical to TRBD1. The ends lost 4 bases at V and 3 bases at J; junction bases unmatched: 8. Germline V gene sequence: CDR1 SEHNR, CDR2 FQNEAQ (reference sequence). The CDR3 totals 15 residues. The DNA of the CDR3 is TGTGCCAGCAGCTCCAGGACAGGGATGGACTACGAGCAGTACTTC. It is translated as CASSSRTGMDYEQYF.

With respect to this clonotype: One base away lies a much larger clone, so this may be a sequencing read error. The gene calls are TRBV9 and TRBJ2-1; D not resolved. Trimming removed 3 bases from V and 6 bases from J, with 7 bases in between. CDR1 and CDR2 (germline): SGDLS, YYNGEE. This CDR3 comprises 12 residues. CDR3 nucleotide sequence: TGTGCCAGCAGCGCCAACCGCAATGAGCAGTTCTTC. Amino acid sequence: CASSANRNEQFF.

This clonotype was recorded a few times. J is TRBJ2-7 and V is TRBV20-1; 7 bases align to TRBD2. Matching the DNA end better, TRBJ2-4 makes the J call doubtful. There are 16 residues in the CDR3. Germline CDR1 reads DFQATT; CDR2 reads SNEGSKA (reference sequence). The CDR3 spells CSAYPGGPSMENIQYF. In DNA, the CDR3 is TGCAGTGCCTATCCGGGAGGCCCAAGTATGGAAAACATTCAGTACTTC.

Comments on this clonotype: A much larger clone is a single base away; this may be a read error. This chain links TRBV27 with TRBJ2-7, with D uncertain. This CDR3 contains 15 residues. Germline-derived CDR1 and CDR2 are MNHEY and SMNVEV (reference sequence). V shed 6 bases and J shed 9 bases, with 24 bases lying between them. The CDR3 reads CASSLGSQVGQRQYF. CDR3 DNA: TGTGCCAGCAGCCTAGGGTCCCAGGTAGGCCAAAGGCAGTACTTC.

This clonotype was found a few times. V is TRBV12-3 or TRBV12-4 and J is TRBJ2-3, with D perhaps assigned TRBD1 or TRBD2 (5 bases each). V shed 7 bases and J shed 1 base, with 9 bases lying between them. The CDR3 is 13 residues long. The DNA of the CDR3 is TGTGCCAGCAAGAGGGGTGGCACAGATACGCAGTATTTT. Translated, it gives CASKRGGTDTQYF.

This clonotype appeared many times. The chain has TRBV7-9 and TRBJ1-6, with D unresolved. This CDR3 spans 14 amino acids. V was cut by 5 bases and J by 7 bases, with 12 bases left in between. The germline CDR1 and CDR2 sequences are SEHNR and FQNEAQ (reference sequence). CDR3 bases: TGTGCCAGCAGCCGAACACAAGCCAATTCACCCCTCCACTTT. Its protein is CASSRTQANSPLHF.

The table lists this clonotype with many counts. The chain joins TRBV6-6 to TRBJ2-6; D is uncertain. The V end lost 4 bases, the J end lost 0 bases, and 7 bases lay between the germline ends. Germline V gene sequence: CDR1 MNHNY, CDR2 SVGAGI (reference sequence). This CDR3 is 15 amino acids long. CDR3 sequence reads: CASSFRLSGANVLTF. The CDR3 region has the DNA TGTGCCAGCAGTTTCAGGCTCTCTGGGGCCAACGTCCTGACTTTC.

This clonotype was picked up a small number of times. V gene TRBV12-3 or TRBV12-4 combines with J gene TRBJ1-1; 7 bases align to TRBD1. Trimming at V came to 5 bases and at J to 4 bases, leaving 4 bases not matched to a gene. The length of the CDR3 is 13 residues. The CDR3 protein is CASSQQGRTEAFF. The CDR3 region has the DNA TGTGCCAGCAGTCAACAGGGGCGCACTGAAGCTTTCTTT.

This chain links TRBV12-3 or TRBV12-4 with TRBJ1-1; D gene ambiguous. The CDR3 consists of 15 residues. The ends were cut back, 1 base at V and 0 bases at J, with 9 bases in the middle. CDR3 in amino acids: CASSLGLSMNTEAFF. The CDR3 bases are TGTGCCAGCAGTTTAGGGCTGAGCATGAACACTGAAGCTTTCTTT.

This chain uses TRBV14 with TRBJ2-3; 7 bases match TRBD2. CDR1 SGHDN and CDR2 FVKESK come from the germline V gene. V was pared by 3 bases and J by 6 bases, with 9 bases of the junction left unmatched. The CDR3 runs 15 residues. CDR3 nucleotide sequence: TGTGCCAGCAGCCAGGTCTCAGGGACTAAGGATACGCAGTATTTT. As protein: CASSQVSGTKDTQYF.